What follows are 5 T cell receptor beta chains derived from one specimen sequenced in a study of graft-versus-host responses after intestinal transplantation. Produced via immunoSEQ multiplex PCR; TCRdb's table is partial and in-frame only. This repertoire shows approximately 26,000 clones, 82% found once; its top ten account for 0.65% to 0.85%. These TCRs' antigens remain unknown. The sample here was unstimulated CD4+ T cells sorted from spleen or lymph node cells, taken before intestinal transplant. The receptors were sampled from a human donor who received an intestinal transplant.

The chain links TRBV6-5 to TRBJ1-1; 8 bases agree with TRBD1. CDR3 length equals 13 residues. V shed 6 bases and J 6 bases; nucleotides not matched to a gene: 6. Germline-derived CDR1 and CDR2 are MNHEY and SVGAGI. The CDR3 is CASRSGQGPEAFF. DNA of the CDR3: TGTGCCAGCAGATCAGGACAGGGACCTGAAGCTTTCTTT.

The chain has TRBV6-1 and TRBJ2-2; TRBD1 agrees at 10 bases. The CDR3 has 16 amino acids. Germline V lookup: CDR1 MNHNS, CDR2 SASEGT. Trimming at V came to 2 bases and at J to 4 bases, leaving 4 bases not matched to a gene. Written as DNA, the CDR3 is TGTGCCAGCAGTGAAAAGACAGGGGGCTCCACCGGGGAGCTGTTTTTT. This gives the protein CASSEKTGGSTGELFF.

The V gene is TRBV27, the J gene TRBJ1-3, with TRBD1 as a possible D gene (6 bases). This CDR3 is 14 amino acids long. Trimming shortened V by 5 bases and J by 4 bases, and 12 bases separated the two germline ends. Germline lookup yields CDR1 MNHEY and CDR2 SMNVEV (reference sequence). This CDR3 reads CASSPRTAGNTIYF. In DNA, the CDR3 is TGTGCCAGCAGTCCTAGGACAGCCGGAAACACCATATATTTT.

V is TRBV7-9 and J is TRBJ1-2, with 8 bases identical to TRBD1. CDR3 length equals 13 residues. CDR1 and CDR2 (germline): SEHNR, FQNEAQ (reference sequence). Germline trimming cut 5 bases from V and 8 bases from J; bases unmatched to any gene: 7. The CDR3 loop reads CASSPPDRVGYTF. The CDR3 bases are TGTGCCAGCAGCCCCCCGGACAGGGTCGGCTACACCTTC.

The rearrangement links TRBV5-4 to TRBJ2-2; maybe TRBD1 (6 bases). Looked up from germline, CDR1 is SGHNT and CDR2 is YYREEE (reference sequence). The CDR3 is 18 amino acids. The ends were cut back, 3 bases at V and 2 bases at J, with 20 bases in the middle. The chain's CDR3 is CASSSPQGPLLNTGELFF. The CDR3, as DNA: TGTGCCAGCAGCTCACCACAGGGTCCCCTCCTTAACACCGGGGAGCTGTTTTTT. Using reference TRBV5-4 and TRBJ2-2 for the parts outside the CDR3, the full variable domain is ETGVTQSPTHLIKTRGQQVTLRCSSQSGHNTVSWYQQALGQGPQFIFQYYREEENGRGNFPPRFSGLQFPNYSSELNVNALELDDSALYLCASSSPQGPLLNTGELFFGEGSRLTVL.